Only a few counts were recorded for the clone carrying this T cell receptor beta chain. The entry originates in a study of CD8 T cells in Susac syndrome. The authors reverse transcribed roughly 0.5 to 1 ug RNA with random hexamers. Multiplex immunoSEQ PCR targeted 54 Vbeta and 13 Jbeta TCR beta segments. TCRdb analysed the immunoSEQ multiplex PCR reads with MiXCR anew, one entry per CDR3 protein. The sample records just under 95,000 distinct CDR3 sequences, roughly 94% being singletons. This CDR3 has 12 residues. From germline, CDR1 is GTSNPN and CDR2 SVGIG (reference sequence). Trimming pared 2 bases from V and 1 base from J, leaving 5 bases between.

The chain joins TRBV30 to TRBJ1-1, with D uncertain. The source of this sequence is a human donor with Susac syndrome. Input material: CD4+ T cells from PBMCs. For the CDR3, the DNA is TGTGCCTGGAGTCCCTCGAACACTGAAGCTTTCTTT. The encoded protein is CAWSPSNTEAFF.